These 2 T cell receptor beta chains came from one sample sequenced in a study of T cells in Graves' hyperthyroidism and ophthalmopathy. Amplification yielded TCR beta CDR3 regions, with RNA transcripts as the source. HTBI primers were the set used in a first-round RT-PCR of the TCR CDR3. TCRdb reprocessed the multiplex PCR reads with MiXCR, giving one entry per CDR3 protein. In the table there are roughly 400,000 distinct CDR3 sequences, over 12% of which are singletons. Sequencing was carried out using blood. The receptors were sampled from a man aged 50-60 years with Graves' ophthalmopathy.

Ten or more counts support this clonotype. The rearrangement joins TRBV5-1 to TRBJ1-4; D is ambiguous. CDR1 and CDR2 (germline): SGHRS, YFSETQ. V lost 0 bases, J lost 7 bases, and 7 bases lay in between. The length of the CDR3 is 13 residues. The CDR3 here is CASSLAMGEKLFF. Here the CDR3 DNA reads TGCGCCAGCAGCTTGGCCATGGGTGAAAAACTGTTTTTT.

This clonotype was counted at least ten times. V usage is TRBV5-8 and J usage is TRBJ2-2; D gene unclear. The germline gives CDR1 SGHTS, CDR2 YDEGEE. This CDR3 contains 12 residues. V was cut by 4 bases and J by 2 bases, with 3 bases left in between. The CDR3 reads CASSPNTGELFF. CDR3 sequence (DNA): TGTGCCAGCAGCCCCAACACCGGGGAGCTGTTTTTT.